The rows below give T cell receptor beta chains drawn from one sample of a study of cytomegalovirus exposure and HLA in healthy donors. Data came from immunoSEQ multiplex PCR; TCRdb stores just in-frame clones and leaves some out. Of over 150,000 clones in the sample, nearly 80% were seen once. The sample consisted of PBMCs. The receptors originated from a man younger than 30 in good health and CMV-seropositive. Both conserved end residues are part of each CDR3. D genes are given only for firm matches. The size field is filled for only some rows; it gives once, few, many or a size class.

V gene	D gene	clone size	J gene	CDR3 DNA	CDR3 protein
TRBV29-1	TRBD2	NA	TRBJ2-1	TGCAGCGTTGTTGGACTAGCGGGGGACAATGAGCAGTTCTTC	CSVVGLAGDNEQFF
TRBV30	NA	NA	TRBJ2-4	TGTGCCTGGAGTGTAGGGCACCCTCAGGGCATTCAGTACTTC	CAWSVGHPQGIQYF
TRBV7-9	TRBD2	NA	TRBJ2-3	TGTGCCAGCAGCCTTAGCGGGGGGCCCACAGATACGCAGTATTTT	CASSLSGGPTDTQYF
TRBV6-5	NA	few	TRBJ1-1	TGTGCCAGCAGTTACTCGACGGTTAGCTTGAACACTGAAGCTTTCTTT	CASSYSTVSLNTEAFF
TRBV6-5	NA	NA	TRBJ2-7	TGTGCCAGCAGTTACGGCGGCGGGCACTCCTCAATCTTC	CASSYGGGHSSIF
TRBV6-4	NA	NA	TRBJ2-6	TGTGCCAGCAAAGCCGCCTTGAGCTCTGGGGCCAACGTCCTGACTTTC	CASKAALSSGANVLTF
TRBV27	NA	NA	TRBJ1-3	TGTGCCAGCAGTTTAACAGGAAGAAACACCATATATTTT	CASSLTGRNTIYF
TRBV5-1	TRBD1	few	TRBJ2-7	TGCGCCAGCAGCCGGGGGGAAACAGGGGGCCTCGACGAGCAGTACTTC	CASSRGETGGLDEQYF
TRBV2	TRBD1	NA	TRBJ2-4	TGTGCCAGCAGTGACGGGACAGGGGGCGCCAAAAACAGTCAGTACTTC	CASSDGTGGAKNSQYF
TRBV27	TRBD2	NA	TRBJ2-7	TGTGCCAGCAGTTTACTTTCTAGCGGGTACGAGCAGTACTTC	CASSLLSSGYEQYF
TRBV5-4	NA	NA	TRBJ2-7	TGTGCCAGCAGCTTGGGGGGCAGGCCTACCTACGAGCAGTACTTC	CASSLGGRPTYEQYF
TRBV27	TRBD2	NA	TRBJ2-7	TGTGCCAGCAGTTTGGGGGGGCTAGCGGGAGGTTACGAGCAGTACTTC	CASSLGGLAGGYEQYF
TRBV29-1	NA	NA	TRBJ2-1	TGCAGCGTGCACAAAACCGGGACTCCGCCGATCAATGAGCAGTTCTTC	CSVHKTGTPPINEQFF
TRBV7-2	NA	once	TRBJ2-5	TGTGCCAGCAGTCATGGAGGGCATGAGACCCAGTACTTC	CASSHGGHETQYF
TRBV25-1	NA	NA	TRBJ1-2	TGTGCCAGCAGTGAAAACAAATGGATGCAGAGCGATGGCTACACCTTC	CASSENKWMQSDGYTF
TRBV5-1	NA	NA	TRBJ2-2	TGCGCCAGCAGCTTTAGCGGCGCGAACACCGGGGAGCTGTTTTTT	CASSFSGANTGELFF
TRBV27	TRBD1	NA	TRBJ2-7	TGTGCCACCCGGGGACAGGCATCCTACGAGCAGTACTTC	CATRGQASYEQYF
TRBV29-1	TRBD1	once	TRBJ2-7	TGCAGCGTTGGAAGTCCAGGGGGATGGTACGAGCAGTACTTC	CSVGSPGGWYEQYF
TRBV4-1	TRBD1	NA	TRBJ2-5	TGCGCCAGCAGCCGACCGGGACAGGGAGGAGAGACCCAGTACTTC	CASSRPGQGGETQYF
TRBV9	TRBD1	NA	TRBJ1-2	TGTGCCAGCAGCGACCAGGGGGCGCGAGGTCCGGGCTATGGCTACACCTTC	CASSDQGARGPGYGYTF
TRBV6-1	NA	NA	TRBJ1-3	TGTGCCAGCAAAATGGACAGTTCGGGTGGAAACACCATATATTTT	CASKMDSSGGNTIYF
TRBV6-4	TRBD2	NA	TRBJ2-1	TGTGCCAGCAGTGACTCCGGCGGGAGGGGTGTGTACGAGCAGTTCTTC	CASSDSGGRGVYEQFF
TRBV13	NA	NA	TRBJ1-5	TGTGCCAGCAGCTTGGCGCAGGGCGCTGGGCCCCAGCATTTT	CASSLAQGAGPQHF
TRBV7-2	NA	NA	TRBJ2-7	TGTGCCAGCAGCTTAGCGTTCCTTTTGTACGAGCAGTACTTC	CASSLAFLLYEQYF
TRBV7-8	TRBD1	once	TRBJ1-5	TGTGCCAGCAGCTTGTTGACAGGGAGTGAGCATCAGCCCCAGCATTTT	CASSLLTGSEHQPQHF
TRBV5-1	NA	NA	TRBJ2-1	TGCGCCAGCAGCTTAAACAACAATGAGCAGTTCTTC	CASSLNNNEQFF
TRBV6-1	NA	once	TRBJ2-5	TGTGCCAGCAGTCCTCAGAGGTTGGAGACCCAGTACTTC	CASSPQRLETQYF
TRBV11-2	TRBD2	NA	TRBJ2-1	TGTGCCAGCAGCTTAGTATCTAGCGGGGAAGGGGAGCAGTTCTTC	CASSLVSSGEGEQFF
TRBV5-1	NA	few	TRBJ1-4	TGCGCCAGCAGCTTGGACAGGGCCGGCACCACGACTAATGAAAAACTGTTTTTT	CASSLDRAGTTTNEKLFF
TRBV7-2	TRBD2	NA	TRBJ2-5	TGTGCCAGCAGCTTAGGGACTAGCGGGAGATTTCAAGAGACCCAGTACTTC	CASSLGTSGRFQETQYF
TRBV5-1	NA	NA	TRBJ2-3	TGCGCCAGCAGCAACCGGGACACCTACACAGATACGCAGTATTTT	CASSNRDTYTDTQYF
TRBV10-3	NA	NA	TRBJ1-4	TGTGCCATCAGTGGGGAACAGGGTAATGAAAAACTGTTTTTT	CAISGEQGNEKLFF
TRBV13	TRBD2	NA	TRBJ2-2	TGTGCCAGCAGCCCTAGCGGGGACTACACCGGGGAGCTGTTTTTT	CASSPSGDYTGELFF
TRBV7-6	TRBD2	NA	TRBJ2-7	TGTGCCAGCAGCCCAGGGGAGCGGGAGGGCCTTTACGAGCAGTACTTC	CASSPGEREGLYEQYF
TRBV10-3	TRBD1	NA	TRBJ2-7	TGTGCCATCAGTGAACACGCCCGGGACAGGGTCTCCTACGAGCAGTACTTC	CAISEHARDRVSYEQYF
TRBV5-5	TRBD1	NA	TRBJ2-7	TGTGCCAGCAGCTCAAGCGGGACAGGGGGCTACGAGCAGTACTTC	CASSSSGTGGYEQYF
TRBV30	NA	NA	TRBJ2-2	TGTGCCTGGTCCGGGGGACCCGGGGAGCTGTTTTTT	CAWSGGPGELFF
TRBV6-6	TRBD1	NA	TRBJ2-7	TGTGCCAGCGGACAGGGAAGTTACGAGCAGTACTTC	CASGQGSYEQYF
TRBV18	NA	NA	TRBJ2-7	TGTGCCAGCGGACACGGCCAGAGCGAGCAGTACTTC	CASGHGQSEQYF
TRBV27	TRBD1	NA	TRBJ1-6	TGTGCCAGCAGTCCTCAAGCATCCGGGACAGGGTATTCACCCCTCCACTTT	CASSPQASGTGYSPLHF
TRBV7-3	TRBD1	NA	TRBJ1-3	TGTGCCAGCAGCTTGACAGGGAAGAGCTCTGGAAACACCATATATTTT	CASSLTGKSSGNTIYF
TRBV4-1	TRBD1	few	TRBJ2-1	TGCGCCAGCAGCCAAGGACAGGGGAAGGGGAATGAGCAGTTCTTC	CASSQGQGKGNEQFF
TRBV6-4	TRBD1	NA	TRBJ2-6	TGTGCCAGCAGTCCTGGACAGGGAGCTGGGGCCAACGTCCTGACTTTC	CASSPGQGAGANVLTF
TRBV29-1	TRBD2	NA	TRBJ2-7	TGCAGCGTAGCGGGGAGCTCCTACGAGCAGTACTTC	CSVAGSSYEQYF
TRBV19	NA	NA	TRBJ2-7	TGTGCCAGTAGTACCCGAACAGGAAACTCCTACGAGCAGTACTTC	CASSTRTGNSYEQYF
TRBV19	NA	NA	TRBJ2-3	TGTGCCAGTAGTATTGGGAGGGGGGCAGATACGCAGTATTTT	CASSIGRGADTQYF